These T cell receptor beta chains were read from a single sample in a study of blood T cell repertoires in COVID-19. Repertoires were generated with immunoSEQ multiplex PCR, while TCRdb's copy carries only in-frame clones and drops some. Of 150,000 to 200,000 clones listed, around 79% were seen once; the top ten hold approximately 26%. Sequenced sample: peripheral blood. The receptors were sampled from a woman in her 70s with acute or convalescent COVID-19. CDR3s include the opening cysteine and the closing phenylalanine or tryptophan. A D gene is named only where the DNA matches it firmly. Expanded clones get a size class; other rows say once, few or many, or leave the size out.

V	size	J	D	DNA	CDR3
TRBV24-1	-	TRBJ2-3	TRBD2	TGTGCCACCAGTGCCGTCCAGGGGACTAGCGGCACAGATACGCAGTATTTT	CATSAVQGTSGTDTQYF
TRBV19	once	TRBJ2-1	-	TGTGCCAGTAGTTCCGGACAGCCCTACAATGAGCAGTTCTTC	CASSSGQPYNEQFF
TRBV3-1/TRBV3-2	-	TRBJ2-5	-	TGTGCCAGCAGCCAACCAGGGATTTCGGAGACCCAGTACTTC	CASSQPGISETQYF
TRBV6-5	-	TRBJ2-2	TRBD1	TGTGCCAGCAGGGGACAGGGAGGCGGGGAGCTGTTTTTT	CASRGQGGGELFF
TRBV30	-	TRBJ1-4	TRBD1	TGTGCCTGGCAGGGGGCGGAAAAACTGTTTTTT	CAWQGAEKLFF
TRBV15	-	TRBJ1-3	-	TGTGCCACCAGTTCACCCGAGGATTTCTTCTCTGGAAACACCATATATTTT	CATSSPEDFFSGNTIYF
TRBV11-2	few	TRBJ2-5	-	TGTGCCAGCAGCCCGGGGGGCGGGAGAGGAGAGACCCAGTACTTC	CASSPGGGRGETQYF
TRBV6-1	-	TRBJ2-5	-	TGTGCCAGCAGAGAAGACAGGACCAGGACCCAGTACTTC	CASREDRTRTQYF
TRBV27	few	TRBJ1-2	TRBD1	TGTGCCAGCAGTTTATACCCCCCCAGGAGGGGGCCTCAGTTGGATGGCTACACCTTC	CASSLYPPRRGPQLDGYTF
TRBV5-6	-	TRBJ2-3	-	TGTGCCAGCAGCTTGTTATCGTCAGCGGGCACAGATACGCAGTATTTT	CASSLLSSAGTDTQYF
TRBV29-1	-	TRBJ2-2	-	TGCAGCGTTGTGACAGCAAACACCGGGGAGCTGTTTTTT	CSVVTANTGELFF
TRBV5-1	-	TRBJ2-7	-	TGCGCCAGCAGCTTGAAGACAGACGTTTACGAGCAGTACTTC	CASSLKTDVYEQYF
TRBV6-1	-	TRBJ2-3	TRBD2	TGTGCCAGCAGTGAAATAGAGGGAGGGAAAGCAGATACGCAGTATTTT	CASSEIEGGKADTQYF